This T cell receptor beta chain was profiled in a study of control samples from healthy donors and cancer patients (dated by TCRdb to the early 2020s). Trimming takes 1 base from V and 0 bases from J, and the germline ends sit 9 bases apart. The cysteine opens and the phenylalanine closes a CDR3 of 15 amino acids. Only CDR3 DNA remains: 45 bases, in frame from the first base. Per the germline V gene, SGHTA is the CDR1 and FQGNSA is the CDR2. With regard to this clone: This receptor's antigen is unknown. One base away there is no much larger clone; base qualities are not given.

The library relied on the immunoSEQ multiplex PCR assay. TCRdb obtained this table from immuneACCESS and retained in-frame rearrangements with V and J assigned. These tables miss some clones; where compared with another copy, unresolved V genes account for less than half of the shortfall, and the remainder is unexplained. The sample profile shows under 150,000 clones; about 85% of them were found once. Approximately 8.6% of the sample goes to the ten largest clones. The sequenced sample was blood. The rearranged chain carries TRBV7-2 and TRBJ1-1, with no confident D gene call. The receptor was derived from a woman aged 25 to 39 in good health. The nucleotides read TGTGCCAGCAGCTTAGTAGGCGAGGTGAACACTGAAGCTTTCTTT. It translates to CASSLVGEVNTEAFF.